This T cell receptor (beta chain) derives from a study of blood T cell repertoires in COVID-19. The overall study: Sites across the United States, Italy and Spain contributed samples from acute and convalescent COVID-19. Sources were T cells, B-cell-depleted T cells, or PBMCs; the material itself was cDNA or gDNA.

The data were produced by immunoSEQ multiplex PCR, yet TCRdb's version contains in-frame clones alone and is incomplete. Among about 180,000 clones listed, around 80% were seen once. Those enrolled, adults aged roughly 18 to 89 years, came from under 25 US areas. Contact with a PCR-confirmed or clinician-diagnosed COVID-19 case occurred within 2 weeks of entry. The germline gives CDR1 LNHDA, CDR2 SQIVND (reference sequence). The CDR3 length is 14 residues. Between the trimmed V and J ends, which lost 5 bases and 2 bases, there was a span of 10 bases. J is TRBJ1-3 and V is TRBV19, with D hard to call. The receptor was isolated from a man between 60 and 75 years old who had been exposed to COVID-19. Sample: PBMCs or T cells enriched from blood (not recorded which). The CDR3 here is CASSDGYPGNTIYF. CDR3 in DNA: TGTGCCAGTAGTGACGGGTACCCTGGAAACACCATATATTTT.